The 14 T cell receptor beta chains below all came from one sample that was sequenced in a study of shared clonotypes between healthy human individuals. Using immunoSEQ multiplex PCR, the repertoire was profiled, and TCRdb retains in-frame clones only, with some absent. The sample lists around 690,000 clones, about nine tenths seen once, with approximately 35% in the top ten. Input material: memory CD8+ T cells from PBMCs. Noted subset: CD45RO+ cells pooled with CCR7-negative TemRA cells. These receptors originate from a man between 18 and 35 years old in good health. Some clones in this sample may be carry-over from other donors' samples.

This clone was seen a single time. The chain joins TRBV7-2 to TRBJ2-3; 9 bases map to TRBD2. The CDR3 totals 18 residues. Germline V gene sequence: CDR1 SGHTA, CDR2 FQGNSA. J was trimmed by 4 bases and V by 1 base; bases with no gene match: 12. CDR3 loop: CASSLDPGVAGAPDTQYF. In DNA, the CDR3 is TGTGCCAGCAGCTTAGACCCAGGGGTAGCGGGAGCCCCAGATACGCAGTATTTT.

The chain employs TRBV14 and TRBJ1-1; D is perhaps TRBD1 (5 bases). The germline gives CDR1 SGHDN, CDR2 FVKESK. Trimming cost V 2 bases and J 10 bases, with 14 bases left between them. The CDR3 has 13 amino acids. The CDR3 DNA reads as TGTGCCAGCAGCCAACCTGGGACGGAGGGAGCTTTCTTT. Translating gives CASSQPGTEGAFF. The full variable domain, in which reference TRBV14 and TRBJ1-1 provide the parts outside the CDR3, is EAGVTQFPSHSVIEKGQTVTLRCDPISGHDNLYWYRRVMGKEIKFLLHFVKESKQDESGMPNNRFLAERTGGTYSTLKVQPAELEDSGVYFCASSQPGTEGAFFGQGTRLTVV.

Only a few counts were recorded for this clone. This specimen includes other DNA sequences encoding the same CDR3. The gene calls are TRBV6-1 and TRBJ2-7; D is undetermined. Germline V gives CDR1 MNHNS, CDR2 SASEGT. The CDR3 totals 10 residues. With 3 bases removed from V and 3 bases from J, the gap between germline ends came to 0 bases. The CDR3 DNA sequence: TGTGCCAGCAGTGACTACGAGCAGTACTTC. Translation gives CASSDYEQYF.

A single count supports this clone. This sequence joins TRBV13 and TRBJ1-2; 8 positions match TRBD1. The germline V gene encodes CDR1 PRHDT and CDR2 FYEKMQ (reference sequence). CDR3 size: 13 residues. After removal of 5 bases from V and 8 bases from J, the junction contained 7 bases not matched to a gene. CDR3 nucleotide sequence: TGTGCCAGCAGCCCTCAGGGGGCTTGGGGCTACACCTTC. This sequence encodes CASSPQGAWGYTF.

This chain links TRBV4-1 with TRBJ1-5, with D tentatively TRBD1 (6 bases). The CDR3 is 16 amino acids. From germline, CDR1 is MGHRA and CDR2 YSYEKL. V was pared by 4 bases and J by 3 bases, with 16 bases between. In DNA, the CDR3 is TGCGCCAGCAGCCTCACAGGGCTCCGGCTCAATCAGCCCCAGCATTTT. Protein: CASSLTGLRLNQPQHF.

The chain has TRBV19 and TRBJ2-1, with D uncertain. The CDR3 contains 16 residues. CDR1 is LNHDA and CDR2 is SQIVND in the germline V gene (reference sequence). Trimming left V 3 bases short and J 4 bases short, with 16 bases between. CDR3 protein: CASSMGITLPYNEQFF. DNA for the CDR3: TGTGCCAGTAGTATGGGCATCACTCTTCCTTACAATGAGCAGTTCTTC. Using reference TRBV19 and TRBJ2-1 for the parts outside the CDR3, the full variable domain is DGGITQSPKYLFRKEGQNVTLSCEQNLNHDAMYWYRQDPGQGLRLIYYSQIVNDFQKGDIAEGYSVSREKKESFPLTVTSAQKNPTAFYLCASSMGITLPYNEQFFGPGTRLTVL.

This chain joins TRBV27 and TRBJ2-7; 8 nucleotides line up with TRBD2. The germline gives CDR1 MNHEY, CDR2 SMNVEV (reference sequence). Trimming removed 3 bases from V and 4 bases from J; junction bases left unmatched: 5. The CDR3 totals 14 residues. The CDR3 nucleotides read TGTGCCAGCAGTTTCGGGGGGGCTAGGTACGAGCAGTACTTC. This encodes CASSFGGARYEQYF.

The chain combines TRBV6-5 with TRBJ2-3, with 9 bases that match TRBD2. The junction had 7 bases not matched to a gene; V was cut back by 1 base and J by 5 bases. Germline V lookup: CDR1 MNHEY, CDR2 SVGAGI. This CDR3 contains 16 residues. The CDR3 loop is CASSYFVAGEEDTQYF. The CDR3 DNA follows: TGTGCCAGCAGTTACTTCGTAGCGGGAGAGGAAGATACGCAGTATTTT.

The table lists this clone with a count of one. J is TRBJ2-1 and V is TRBV6-4; 7 bases are shared with TRBD2. The CDR3 loop spans 15 amino acids. V dropped 2 bases and J dropped 4; count of bases not matched to a gene: 5. Germline CDR1 reads MRHNA; CDR2 reads SNTAGT. The CDR3: CASSDQRRGYNEQFF. CDR3 nucleotide sequence: TGTGCCAGCAGTGACCAACGGCGGGGGTACAATGAGCAGTTCTTC.

The CDR3 protein is CASSIGWGASETQYF. The CDR3 coding sequence is TGTGCCAGTAGTATTGGGTGGGGGGCATCAGAGACCCAGTACTTC. The V call is TRBV19, the J call TRBJ2-5; perhaps D is TRBD1 or TRBD2 (6 bases each). Germline values: CDR1 LNHDA, CDR2 SQIVND (reference sequence). The CDR3 runs 15 residues. V was trimmed by 3 bases and J by 4 bases, leaving 15 bases between them. Supplemented by reference TRBV19 and TRBJ2-5, the full variable domain reads DGGITQSPKYLFRKEGQNVTLSCEQNLNHDAMYWYRQDPGQGLRLIYYSQIVNDFQKGDIAEGYSVSREKKESFPLTVTSAQKNPTAFYLCASSIGWGASETQYFGPGTRLLVL.

This chain links TRBV6-5 with TRBJ2-1; the match to TRBD2 covers 7 bases. The CDR3 consists of 13 residues. V dropped 8 bases and J dropped 5; count of bases not matched to a gene: 6. Germline lookup yields CDR1 MNHEY and CDR2 SVGAGI. CDR3 region: CASRLADHNEQFF. The CDR3 DNA reads TGTGCCAGCCGGCTAGCGGATCACAATGAGCAGTTCTTC.

The chain combines TRBV6-4 with TRBJ1-1, with a possible D match to TRBD1 (6 bases). V lost 0 bases to trimming and J lost 11 bases, with 10 bases between them. CDR3 size: 12 residues. Per germline, CDR1 MRHNA and CDR2 SNTAGT. The CDR3 loop is CASSDSGGAAFF. In DNA form, the CDR3 reads TGTGCCAGCAGTGACTCGGGGGGGGCGGCTTTCTTT.

This chain joins TRBV7-9 and TRBJ2-3, with 8 bases identical to TRBD2. J was trimmed by 7 bases and V by 1 base; bases with no gene match: 4. The germline CDR1 and CDR2 sequences are SEHNR and FQNEAQ (reference sequence). CDR3 length: 14 residues. The CDR3 DNA reads TGTGCCAGCAGCTTAGTGGGACTAGAATATACGCAGTATTTT. Amino acids: CASSLVGLEYTQYF.

This clone has just one count. The rearrangement joins TRBV5-1 to TRBJ2-7, with 8 bases matching TRBD2. The trim removed 7 bases at V and 3 bases at J, leaving 9 bases unmatched. The V gene's germline CDR1 is SGHRS and CDR2 YFSETQ. The CDR3 spans 14 residues. CDR3 in DNA: TGCGCCAGCTACGATGCGGGGGGCCGCTACGAGCAGTACTTC. This translates into CASYDAGGRYEQYF.